This entry concerns a single TCR beta chain. TCRdb used MiXCR to reprocess the 5' RACE reads, holding one entry per CDR3 protein. There are hundreds of thousands of distinct CDR3 sequences in the sample; roughly 21% occur only once, and under 8.5% lies in the top ten. Deletions cut 6 bases from V and 4 bases from J, with 12 bases between. CDR3 length equals 13 residues. This sample stems from a study of T-cell memory formation after mild COVID-19. V gene TRBV12-3 or TRBV12-4 combines with J gene TRBJ1-2; D may be TRBD1 (5 bases). The receptor comes from an adult woman who had mild COVID-19 (a few samples of this study predate the infection). Cell type and time point are not known. Source material: PBMCs or a T cell subset sorted from them (not recorded which). As DNA, the CDR3 is TGTGCCAGCAGGCCTGACAGTCCCTATGGCTACACCTTC. It encodes CASRPDSPYGYTF.